Described below is a single T cell receptor (beta chain) sequence and its context. What it recognizes is unknown. Possible read error: a much larger clone is one base away. This entry comes from a study of molecular identifiers for immune sequencing clone quantification. Turning to the study itself: RNA from roughly 20,000 or 100,000 naive CD8 cells was split five ways in replicates, with four sequenced.

Generation of bulk TCR libraries relied on previously described methods and listed TCR primers. Each CDR3 protein is one row after TCRdb ran MiXCR on the PCR reads. The sample yields some 650,000 distinct CDR3 sequences, 15% to 20% seen once. With 1 base removed from V and 7 bases from J, the gap between germline ends came to 14 bases. Germline CDR1 and CDR2: DFQATT and SNEGSKA (reference sequence). This CDR3 region has 14 residues. Study-wide points: Spiked Jurkat TCR RNA equivalent to one cell reportedly surfaced among under 1.1 million naive cells. Identical TCR molecules sharing a barcode could underestimate highly expanded clone sizes.

This chain uses TRBV20-1 with TRBJ1-5, with D perhaps matching TRBD1 (6 bases). Sequenced sample: naive CD8+ T cells from blood, with Jurkat cell RNA spiked in. Subset defined: FACS-sorted CD8+CD4-CCR7+CD45RA+ naive T cells. The sequence was collected from a human donor in good health. Some libraries in this study had Jurkat cell RNA spiked in. CDR3 region: CSARGLGGTQPQHF. CDR3 bases: TGCAGTGCTAGAGGGTTAGGGGGGACGCAGCCCCAGCATTTT.